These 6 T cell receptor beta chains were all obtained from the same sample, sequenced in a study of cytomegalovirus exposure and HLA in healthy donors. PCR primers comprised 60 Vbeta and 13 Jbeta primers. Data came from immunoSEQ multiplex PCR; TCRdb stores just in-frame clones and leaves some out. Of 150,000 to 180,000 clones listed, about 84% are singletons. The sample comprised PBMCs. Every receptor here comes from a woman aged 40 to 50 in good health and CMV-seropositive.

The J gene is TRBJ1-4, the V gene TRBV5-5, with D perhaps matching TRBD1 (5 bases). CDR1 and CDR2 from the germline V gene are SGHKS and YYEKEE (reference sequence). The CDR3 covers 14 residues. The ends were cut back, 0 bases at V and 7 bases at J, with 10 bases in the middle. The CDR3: CASSLGGGSEKLFF. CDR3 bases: TGTGCCAGCAGCTTGGGCGGGGGAAGTGAAAAACTGTTTTTT.

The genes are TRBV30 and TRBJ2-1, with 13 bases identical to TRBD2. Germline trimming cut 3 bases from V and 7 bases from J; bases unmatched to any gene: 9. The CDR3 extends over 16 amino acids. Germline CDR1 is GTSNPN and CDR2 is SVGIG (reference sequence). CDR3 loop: CAWSFGLAGVMNEQFF. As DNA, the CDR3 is TGTGCCTGGAGCTTCGGACTAGCGGGAGTGATGAATGAGCAGTTCTTC.

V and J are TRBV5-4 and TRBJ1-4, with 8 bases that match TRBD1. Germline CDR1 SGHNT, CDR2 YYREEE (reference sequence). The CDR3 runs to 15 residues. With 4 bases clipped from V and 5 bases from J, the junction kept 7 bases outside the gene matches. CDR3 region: CASSRDRGTNEKLFF. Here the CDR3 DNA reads TGTGCCAGCAGCAGAGACAGGGGAACGAATGAAAAACTGTTTTTT.

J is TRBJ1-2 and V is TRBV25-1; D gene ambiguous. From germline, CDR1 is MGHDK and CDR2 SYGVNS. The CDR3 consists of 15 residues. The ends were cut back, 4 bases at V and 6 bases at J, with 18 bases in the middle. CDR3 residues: CASSALGEALDGYTF. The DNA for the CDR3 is TGTGCCAGCAGTGCCCTAGGAGAGGCTCTGGATGGCTACACCTTC.

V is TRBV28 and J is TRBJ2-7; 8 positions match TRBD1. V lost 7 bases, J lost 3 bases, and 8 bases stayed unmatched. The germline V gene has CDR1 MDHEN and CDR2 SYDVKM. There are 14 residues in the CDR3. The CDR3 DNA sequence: TGTGCCAGCACGCAGGTGGGACAGGTCTACGAGCAGTACTTC. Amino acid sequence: CASTQVGQVYEQYF.

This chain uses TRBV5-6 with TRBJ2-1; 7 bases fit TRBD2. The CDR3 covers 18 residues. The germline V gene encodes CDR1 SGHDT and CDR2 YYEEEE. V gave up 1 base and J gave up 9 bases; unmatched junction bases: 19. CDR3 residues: CASSLRSVLWGRGSEQFF. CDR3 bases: TGTGCCAGCAGCTTGCGGTCGGTCCTTTGGGGGAGGGGAAGTGAGCAGTTCTTC.